The source of this T cell receptor beta chain is a study of primary melanoma T cells and metastatic recurrence. Whole-study context: Tumors were T2–T4 primary melanomas thicker than 1 mm.

The CDR3 is 19 residues long. Findings and caveats of the study: Independent of thickness, ulceration, mitotic rate and age, T-cell fraction reportedly predicted outcome. Combined with tumor thickness, T-cell fraction reportedly beat other histopathological additions. Suggested, not shown: primary melanomas can contain effective antitumor T cells.

Data came from immunoSEQ multiplex PCR; TCRdb stores just in-frame clones and leaves some out. The sample contains 500 or so clones, 85% to 90% of which appear only once. This clone was seen only once. The antigen remains unidentified. The source material was melanoma tumor tissue. The chain joins TRBV12-2 to TRBJ2-7; TRBD2 reflects the table's D call only, with no check against the DNA. TRBV12-2 is flagged as a pseudogene. The TCR originated in a human donor with melanoma. The CDR3: CASRPRALAGADPTYEQYV. DNA for the CDR3: TGTGCAAGTCGCCCACGGGCGCTAGCGGGGGCCGACCCTACCTACGAGCAGTACGTC.